This T cell receptor beta chain was found in a study of Ad26.COV2.S vaccination and SARS-CoV-2 variants (dated by TCRdb to the early 2020s). Concerning the study at large: Vaccine-arm donors came from COV1001, a multicentre, randomized, double-blind, placebo-controlled phase I-IIa trial of Ad26.COV2.S in healthy adults. Ad26.COV2.S was given intramuscularly at 5x10^10 or 1x10^11 viral particles, as a single shot or as two shots 56 days apart. The TCR-sequenced set comprised around 30 samples: roughly 19 Ad26.COV2.S vaccine recipients, 5 placebo recipients and 8 SARS-CoV-2 convalescent individuals. Sequencing of the TCRbeta repertoire served to evaluate the specificity and breadth of SARS-CoV-2-reactive T cell receptors following Ad26.COV2.S vaccination. Trial participants were randomized into five groups of five, in which low-dose or high-dose Ad26.COV2.S was given once or twice, or placebo was given on both occasions. Investigators remained blinded to trial group allocation during experiments and outcome assessment. Study-level results and caveats: It was noted by the authors that total T cell responses may have been underestimated by the TCR breadth and depth analyses. Ad26.COV2.S recipients had higher spike-specific TCR breadth than placebo recipients (P = 0.0014). The study lacked the statistical power to compare responses across vaccine doses or regimens. Vaccine and placebo recipients had comparable non-spike TCR breadth, which fits with the vaccine containing only spike. After vaccination, spike-specific CD8+ and CD4+ T cell responses were reported to show substantial breadth.

As regards this clone: The antigen it binds to is not known. Within one base of it there is no much larger clone, and no base qualities were kept. This sample also contains other DNA sequences that code for the same CDR3.

The treatment or condition label on this specimen signifies: around 19 received Ad26.COV2.S at low or high dose, single or two shots; about 5 received placebo; per-sample allocation not given. Repertoires of vaccine and placebo recipients were sequenced from samples collected on day 63 after the first injection. Cohort 1b enrolled 25 or so adults aged 18-55 years at a single site in Boston, USA, between 29 July and 7 August 2020. Ad26.COV2.S was a replication-incompetent adenovirus type 26 vector expressing a prefusion-stabilized SARS-CoV-2 spike protein from the original Wuhan strain. The cysteine opens and the phenylalanine closes a CDR3 of 13 amino acids. The entry retains the CDR3 DNA only, 39 bases that are in frame from base 1. The trim is 3 bases for V and 4 bases for J, with a gap of 7 bases between the germline ends. CDR1 and CDR2 are read off the germline V gene (reference sequence) as SEHNR and FQNEAQ.

TCRbeta CDR3 regions were sequenced with the immunoSEQ Assay. After extraction, genomic DNA underwent amplification by bias-controlled multiplex PCR, followed by high-throughput sequencing. Per the authors' processing: To quantify the absolute abundance of every unique TCRbeta CDR3 region, sequences were collapsed and filtered. Usable DNA was measured by amplifying reference genes present in all nucleated cells, and TCRbeta template counts were normalized to that usable DNA to estimate T cell fraction. Repertoire TCRs were annotated as SARS-CoV-2-specific when V gene, CDR3 amino acid sequence and J gene were exactly matched to a known reactive TCR set. The reference SARS-CoV-2 TCR set was obtained from MIRA and was filtered for enrichment in COVID-19-positive ImmuneCODE repertoires, whereby public or cross-reactive TCRs were removed. Drawing on the MIRA antigens, annotated TCRs were analysed further at the level of specific ORF or position within ORF. Breadth was defined as annotated unique rearrangements over total unique productive rearrangements; depth was the summed frequency of those rearrangements. Two-sided Wilcoxon rank-sum tests were used to compare TCR breadth between groups. TCRdb holds this immuneACCESS table with in-frame rearrangements only. Some clones are missing; in checked studies, unresolved V genes explain under half, and the rest has no known cause. Clonal size and the V and J genes are those of that table, whereas D and trimming came from the DNA. Across this sample there are some 420,000 clones, with approximately 87% seen only once. Around 3.6% of the sample lies in the top ten.

The source material was peripheral blood, sampled in a trial of Ad26.COV2.S vaccine versus placebo. The receptor was derived from a person aged 18-60 years who received the Ad26.COV2.S COVID-19 vaccine or a placebo. The rearrangement combines TRBV7-9 with TRBJ2-1; the D gene is possibly TRBD1, with 6 bases matching. CDR3 sequence: CASSLDRYNEQFF. Here is the DNA: TGTGCCAGCAGCTTGGACAGATACAATGAGCAGTTCTTC. The CDR3 plus the reference TRBV7-9 and TRBJ2-1 genes for the other parts give the full variable domain: DTGVSQNPRHKITKRGQNVTFRCDPISEHNRLYWYRQTLGQGPEFLTYFQNEAQLEKSRLLSDRFSAERPKGSFSTLEIQRTEQGDSAMYLCASSLDRYNEQFFGPGTRLTVL.